The 10 T cell receptor beta chains given below trace back to one sample, sequenced in a study of cytomegalovirus exposure and HLA in healthy donors. PCR used 60 Vbeta primers and 13 Jbeta primers. The repertoire was sequenced with immunoSEQ multiplex PCR; TCRdb's copy has only in-frame clones and lacks some. The sample table includes around 76,000 clones. Sequenced sample: PBMCs. These receptor sequences come from a man aged 35 to 55 in good health and CMV-seronegative.

The V gene is TRBV7-2, the J gene TRBJ2-1; 11 nucleotides align to TRBD2. The CDR3 spans 17 residues. V shed 4 bases and J 0 bases; nucleotides not matched to a gene: 5. CDR1 is SGHTA, CDR2 FQGNSA, per germline. The CDR3 is CASSSASGRPSYNEQFF. The CDR3 DNA follows: TGTGCCAGCAGCTCGGCTAGCGGGAGGCCCTCCTACAATGAGCAGTTCTTC.

V gene TRBV2 combines with J gene TRBJ2-5, with 11 bases matching TRBD2. CDR1 SNHLY and CDR2 FYNNEI come from the germline V gene. V gave up 4 bases and J gave up 9 bases; unmatched junction bases: 7. This CDR3 spans 14 amino acids. The CDR3 protein is CASSGGTSGPAQYF. The CDR3 DNA follows: TGTGCCAGCAGTGGCGGGACTAGCGGTCCTGCCCAGTACTTC.

V usage is TRBV10-3 and J usage is TRBJ1-1, with a tentative D call TRBD1 (5 bases). The CDR3 loop spans 13 amino acids. V shed 7 bases and J shed 3 bases, with 12 bases lying between them. Germline CDR1 reads ENHRY; CDR2 reads SYGVKD. DNA of the CDR3: TGTGCCATCAACGACAGAAGGTACACTGAAGCTTTCTTT. It translates to CAINDRRYTEAFF.

The chain joins TRBV28 to TRBJ1-2, with a possible D match to TRBD1 (6 bases). The CDR3 covers 14 residues. V shed 6 bases and J shed 9 bases, with 20 bases lying between them. CDR1 is MDHEN and CDR2 is SYDVKM in the germline V gene. CDR3 bases: TGTGCCAGCAGGCGGGGGGCAGGTGGGGAACGCTACACCTTC. This gives the protein CASRRGAGGERYTF.

This CDR3 reads CASSIVGVGNQPQHF. The CDR3 nucleotides are TGTGCCAGTAGTATCGTAGGGGTCGGGAATCAGCCCCAGCATTTT. The chain has TRBV19 and TRBJ1-5; D might be TRBD1 (5 bases). V was cut by 3 bases and J by 4 bases, with 13 bases left in between. Germline-derived CDR1 and CDR2 are LNHDA and SQIVND (reference sequence). The CDR3 contains 15 residues.

The chain is built from TRBV4-2 and TRBJ1-2; D unclear. V lost 1 base, J lost 6 bases, and 15 bases lay in between. Per germline, CDR1 LGHNA and CDR2 YNFKEQ. This CDR3 is built from 15 residues. The CDR3 sequence: CASSQGTDRRDGYTF. In DNA form, the CDR3 reads TGTGCCAGCAGCCAAGGTACGGACCGGCGGGATGGCTACACCTTC.

This chain connects TRBV4-3 to TRBJ2-1; TRBD2 might be the D (8 bases). The germline V gene has CDR1 LGHNA and CDR2 YSLEER. This CDR3 spans 17 amino acids. V lost 3 bases, J lost 0 bases, and 15 bases lay in between. The CDR3 DNA is TGCGCCAGCAGCCAGGTGACAGGGACTAGCTCCTACAATGAGCAGTTCTTC. It encodes CASSQVTGTSSYNEQFF.

The gene calls are TRBV4-2 and TRBJ2-7; 8 bases match TRBD2. Germline loops: CDR1 LGHNA, CDR2 YNFKEQ. J was trimmed by 0 bases and V by 1 base; bases with no gene match: 5. The CDR3 is 16 residues long. In DNA, the CDR3 is TGTGCCAGCAGCCAAGCAGAGCGGGGGCGCTCCTACGAGCAGTACTTC. Translated: CASSQAERGRSYEQYF.

The chain combines TRBV11-3 with TRBJ1-5, with 7 bases identical to TRBD1. Germline V lookup: CDR1 SGHNT, CDR2 YENEEA. The CDR3 covers 12 residues. V lost 8 bases, J lost 6 bases, and 4 bases stayed unmatched. CDR3 nucleotide sequence: TGTGCCAGCGTGAGGGGGCTTCAGCCCCAGCATTTT. This codes for CASVRGLQPQHF.

V usage is TRBV6-1 and J usage is TRBJ2-1; D ambiguous. The V end lost 2 bases, the J end lost 5 bases, and 10 bases lay between the germline ends. The CDR3 is 14 amino acids. CDR1 is MNHNS, CDR2 SASEGT, per germline. CDR3 sequence: CASSENTNNNEQFF. The CDR3 DNA is TGTGCCAGCAGTGAAAACACCAATAACAATGAGCAGTTCTTC.